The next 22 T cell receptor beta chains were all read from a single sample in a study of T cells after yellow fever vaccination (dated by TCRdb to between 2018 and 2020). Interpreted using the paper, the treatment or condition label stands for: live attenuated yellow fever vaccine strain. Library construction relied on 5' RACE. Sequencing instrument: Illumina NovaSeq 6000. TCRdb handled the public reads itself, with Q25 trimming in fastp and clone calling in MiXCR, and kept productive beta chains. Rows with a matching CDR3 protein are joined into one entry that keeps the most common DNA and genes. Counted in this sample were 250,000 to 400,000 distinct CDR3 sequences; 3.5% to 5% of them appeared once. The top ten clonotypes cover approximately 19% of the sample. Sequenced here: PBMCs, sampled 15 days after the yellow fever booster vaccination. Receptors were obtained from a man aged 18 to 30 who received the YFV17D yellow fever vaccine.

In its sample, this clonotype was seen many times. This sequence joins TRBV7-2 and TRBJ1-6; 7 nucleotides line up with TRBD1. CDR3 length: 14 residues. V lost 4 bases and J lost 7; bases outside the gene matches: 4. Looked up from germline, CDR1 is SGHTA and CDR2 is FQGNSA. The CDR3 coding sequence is TGTGCCAGCAGCTACAGGGGAGGAAATTCACCCCTCCACTTT. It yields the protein CASSYRGGNSPLHF.

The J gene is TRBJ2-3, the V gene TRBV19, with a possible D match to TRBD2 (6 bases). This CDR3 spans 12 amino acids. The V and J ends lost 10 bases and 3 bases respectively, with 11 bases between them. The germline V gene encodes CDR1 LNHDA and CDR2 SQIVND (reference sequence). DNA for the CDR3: TGTGCCACCGGTGGGGGGACAGATACGCAGTATTTT. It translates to CATGGGTDTQYF.

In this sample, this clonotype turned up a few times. CDR3 in amino acids: CASSHMRRGLSNYGYTF. CDR3 DNA: TGTGCCAGCAGTCATATGAGGCGTGGGTTAAGTAACTATGGCTACACCTTC. The chain employs TRBV12-3 or TRBV12-4 and TRBJ1-2, with D unclear. Trimming removed 5 bases at V and 1 base at J, with 20 bases between. The CDR3 contains 17 residues.

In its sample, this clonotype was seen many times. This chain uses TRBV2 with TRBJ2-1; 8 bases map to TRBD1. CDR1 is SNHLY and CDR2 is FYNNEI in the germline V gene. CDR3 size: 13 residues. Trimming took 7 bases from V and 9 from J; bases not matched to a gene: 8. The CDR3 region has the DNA TGTGCCAGCACCGTAGGACAGGGAGGTGAGCAGTTCTTC. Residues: CASTVGQGGEQFF.

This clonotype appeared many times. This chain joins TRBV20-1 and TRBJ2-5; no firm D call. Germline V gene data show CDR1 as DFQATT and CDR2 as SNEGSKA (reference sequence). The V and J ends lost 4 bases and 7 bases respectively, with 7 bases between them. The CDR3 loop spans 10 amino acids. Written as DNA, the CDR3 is TGCAGTGCTAATTATGGGACCCAGTACTTC. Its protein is CSANYGTQYF.

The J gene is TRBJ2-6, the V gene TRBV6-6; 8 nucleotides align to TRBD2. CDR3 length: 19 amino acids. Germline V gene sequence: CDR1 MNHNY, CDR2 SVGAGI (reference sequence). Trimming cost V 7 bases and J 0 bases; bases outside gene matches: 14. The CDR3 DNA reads TGTGCCAGCACCCCGATGGTAGCGGGGTCCCACTCTGGGGCCAACGTCCTGACTTTC. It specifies CASTPMVAGSHSGANVLTF.

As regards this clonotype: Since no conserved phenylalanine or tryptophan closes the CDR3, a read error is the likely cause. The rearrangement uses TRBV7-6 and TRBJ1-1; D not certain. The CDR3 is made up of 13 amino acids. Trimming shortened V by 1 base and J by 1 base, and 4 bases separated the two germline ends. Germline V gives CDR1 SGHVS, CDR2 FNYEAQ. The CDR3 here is CASSLGTNTEAFL. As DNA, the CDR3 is TGTGCCAGCAGCTTAGGCACGAACACTGAAGCTTTCCTT.

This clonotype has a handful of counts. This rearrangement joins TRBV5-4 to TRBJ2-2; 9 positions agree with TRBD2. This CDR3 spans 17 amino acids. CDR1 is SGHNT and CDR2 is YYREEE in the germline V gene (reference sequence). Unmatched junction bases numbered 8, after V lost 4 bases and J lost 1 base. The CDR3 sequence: CASSATGTSWNTGELFF. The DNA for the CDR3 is TGTGCCAGCAGCGCGACCGGGACTAGCTGGAACACCGGGGAGCTGTTTTTT. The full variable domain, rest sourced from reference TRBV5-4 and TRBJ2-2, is ETGVTQSPTHLIKTRGQQVTLRCSSQSGHNTVSWYQQALGQGPQFIFQYYREEENGRGNFPPRFSGLQFPNYSSELNVNALELDDSALYLCASSATGTSWNTGELFFGEGSRLTVL.

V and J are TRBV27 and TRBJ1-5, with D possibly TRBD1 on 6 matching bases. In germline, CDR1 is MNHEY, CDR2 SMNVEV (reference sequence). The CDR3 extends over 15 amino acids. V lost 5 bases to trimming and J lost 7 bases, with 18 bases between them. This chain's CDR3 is CASSPSGGRWQPQHF. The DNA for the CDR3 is TGTGCCAGCAGTCCCTCTGGGGGGCGATGGCAGCCCCAGCATTTT.

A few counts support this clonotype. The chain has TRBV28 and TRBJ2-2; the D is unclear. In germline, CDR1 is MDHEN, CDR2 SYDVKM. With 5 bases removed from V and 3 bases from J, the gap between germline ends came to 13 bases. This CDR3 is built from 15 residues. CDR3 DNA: TGTGCCAGCAGTGACTCCGAAAGGGACACCGGGGAGCTGTTTTTT. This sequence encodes CASSDSERDTGELFF.

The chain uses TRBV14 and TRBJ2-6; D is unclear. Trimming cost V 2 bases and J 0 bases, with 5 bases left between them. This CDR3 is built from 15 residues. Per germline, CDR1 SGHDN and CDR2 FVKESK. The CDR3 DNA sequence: TGTGCCAGCAGCCAATTACGCTCTGGGGCCAACGTCCTGACTTTC. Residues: CASSQLRSGANVLTF.

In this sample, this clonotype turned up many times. This chain's CDR3 is CSARDPLAKNIQYF. For the CDR3, the DNA is TGCAGTGCTAGAGATCCCCTAGCCAAAAACATTCAGTACTTC. V and J are TRBV20-1 and TRBJ2-4; D remains unclear. Germline V gives CDR1 DFQATT, CDR2 SNEGSKA (reference sequence). Trimming took off 0 bases at V and 0 bases at J, with 6 bases between the two ends. The CDR3 sequence is 14 residues long.

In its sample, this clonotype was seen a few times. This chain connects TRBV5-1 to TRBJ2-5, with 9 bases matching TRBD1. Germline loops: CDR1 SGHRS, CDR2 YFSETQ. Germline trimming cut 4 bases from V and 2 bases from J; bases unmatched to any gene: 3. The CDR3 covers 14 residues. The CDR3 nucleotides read TGCGCCAGCAGCGAGGGACAGGGACAAGAGACCCAGTACTTC. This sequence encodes CASSEGQGQETQYF.

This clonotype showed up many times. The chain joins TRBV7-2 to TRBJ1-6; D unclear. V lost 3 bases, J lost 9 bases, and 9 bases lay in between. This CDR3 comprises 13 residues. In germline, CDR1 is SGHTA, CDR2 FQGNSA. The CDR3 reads CASSFRPSSPLHF. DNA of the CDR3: TGTGCCAGCAGCTTTAGACCGAGTTCACCCCTCCACTTT.

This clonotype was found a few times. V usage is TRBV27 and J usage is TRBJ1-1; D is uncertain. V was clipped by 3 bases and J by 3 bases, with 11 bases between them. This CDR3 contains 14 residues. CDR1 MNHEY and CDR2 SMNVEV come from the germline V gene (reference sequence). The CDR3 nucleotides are TGTGCCAGCAGTTTCTCTGGGTCCCACACTGAAGCTTTCTTT. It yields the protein CASSFSGSHTEAFF.

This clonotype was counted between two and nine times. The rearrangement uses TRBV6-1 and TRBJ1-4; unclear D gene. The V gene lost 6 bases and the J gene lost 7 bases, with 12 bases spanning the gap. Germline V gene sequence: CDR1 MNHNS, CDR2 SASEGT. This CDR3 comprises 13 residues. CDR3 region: CASSHGGIEKLFF. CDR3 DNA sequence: TGTGCCAGCAGCCACGGAGGGATTGAAAAACTGTTTTTT.

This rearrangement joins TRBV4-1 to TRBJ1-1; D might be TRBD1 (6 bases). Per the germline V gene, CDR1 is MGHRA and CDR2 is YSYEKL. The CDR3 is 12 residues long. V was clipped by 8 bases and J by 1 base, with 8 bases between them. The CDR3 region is CASGGGNTEAFF. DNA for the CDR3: TGCGCCAGCGGAGGGGGGAACACTGAAGCTTTCTTT.

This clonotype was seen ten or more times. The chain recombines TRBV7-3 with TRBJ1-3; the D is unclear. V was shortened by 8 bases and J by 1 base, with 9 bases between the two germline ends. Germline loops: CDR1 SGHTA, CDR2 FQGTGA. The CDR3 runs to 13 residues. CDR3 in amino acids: CASARDSGNTIYF. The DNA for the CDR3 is TGTGCCAGCGCCCGGGATTCTGGAAACACCATATATTTT. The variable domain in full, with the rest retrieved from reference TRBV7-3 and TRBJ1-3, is GAGVSQTPSNKVTEKGKYVELRCDPISGHTALYWYRQSLGQGPEFLIYFQGTGAADDSGLPNDRFFAVRPEGSVSTLKIQRTERGDSAVYLCASARDSGNTIYFGEGSWLTVV.

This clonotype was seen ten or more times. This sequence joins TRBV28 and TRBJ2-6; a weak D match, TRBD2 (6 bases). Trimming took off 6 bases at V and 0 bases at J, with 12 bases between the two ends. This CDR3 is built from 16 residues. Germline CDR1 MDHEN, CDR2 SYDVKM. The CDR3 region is CASSRGGFSGANVLTF. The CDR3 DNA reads TGTGCCAGCAGCCGGGGAGGCTTCTCTGGGGCCAACGTCCTGACTTTC.

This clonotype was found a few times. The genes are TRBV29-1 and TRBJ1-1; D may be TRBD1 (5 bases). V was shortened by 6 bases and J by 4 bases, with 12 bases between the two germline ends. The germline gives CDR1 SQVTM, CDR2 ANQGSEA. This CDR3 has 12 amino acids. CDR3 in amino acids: CSVYETATEAFF. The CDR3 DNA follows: TGCAGCGTCTACGAGACAGCCACTGAAGCTTTCTTT.

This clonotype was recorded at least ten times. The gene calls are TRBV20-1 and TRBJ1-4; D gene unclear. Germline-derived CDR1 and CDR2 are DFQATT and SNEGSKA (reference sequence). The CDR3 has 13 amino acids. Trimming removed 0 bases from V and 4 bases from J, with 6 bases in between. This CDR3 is CSARDSINEKLFF. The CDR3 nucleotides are TGCAGTGCTAGAGACAGTATTAATGAAAAACTGTTTTTT.

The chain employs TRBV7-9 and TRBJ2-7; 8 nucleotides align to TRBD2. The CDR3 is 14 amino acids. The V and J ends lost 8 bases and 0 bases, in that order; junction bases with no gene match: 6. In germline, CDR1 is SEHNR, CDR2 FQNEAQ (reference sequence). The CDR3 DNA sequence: TGTGCCAGCCTTAGCGGGATGAGCTCCTACGAGCAGTACTTC. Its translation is CASLSGMSSYEQYF.